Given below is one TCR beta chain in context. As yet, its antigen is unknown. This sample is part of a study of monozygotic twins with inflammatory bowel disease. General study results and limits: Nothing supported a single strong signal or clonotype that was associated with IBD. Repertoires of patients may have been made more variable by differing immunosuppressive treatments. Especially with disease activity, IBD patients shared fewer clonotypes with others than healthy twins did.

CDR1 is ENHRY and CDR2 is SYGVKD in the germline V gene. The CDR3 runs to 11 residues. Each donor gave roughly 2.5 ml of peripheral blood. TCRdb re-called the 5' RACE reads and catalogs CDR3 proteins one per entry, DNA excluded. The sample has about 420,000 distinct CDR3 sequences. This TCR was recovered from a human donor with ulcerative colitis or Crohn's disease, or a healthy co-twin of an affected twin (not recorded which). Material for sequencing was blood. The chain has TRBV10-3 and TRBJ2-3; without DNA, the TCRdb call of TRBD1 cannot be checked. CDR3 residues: CAISEDRVLYF.